The rows below give T cell receptor beta chains drawn from one sample of a study of shared T cell receptors in the human thymus. Clones were sequenced by immunoSEQ multiplex PCR, and TCRdb holds only the in-frame ones, with some missing. The sample consists of around 340,000 clones, 85% to 95% of them appearing once. Sequencing was done on a sample of thymocytes. The receptors come from a human donor. The CDR3 runs from the conserved cysteine through the conserved F or W. The order of the fields is V gene, D gene, clone size, J gene, CDR3 DNA, CDR3 protein. D genes are given only for firm matches. Rows give clone size only sometimes, using once, few, many, or a class for an expanded clone.

TRBV20-1	TRBD2	-	TRBJ2-4	TGCAGTGCTATCCTGACGGGACTAGCCACTTTC	CSAILTGLATF
TRBV6-4	TRBD1	-	TRBJ1-1	TGTGCCAGCAGTGACTCTCCAGGGGGGAACACTGAAGCTTTCTTT	CASSDSPGGNTEAFF
TRBV30	TRBD2	-	TRBJ2-7	TGTGCCTGGAGTGTACTAGTGACTAGCGGGGTTTCCGTACCCTACGAGCAGTACTTC	CAWSVLVTSGVSVPYEQYF
TRBV28	-	-	TRBJ1-5	TGTGCCAGCAGTTCTTTACTGGAAGCTCAGCATTTT	CASSSLLEAQHF
TRBV5-4	-	-	TRBJ2-1	TGTGCCAGCAGCTTGCCGGGGCATGAGCAGTTCTTC	CASSLPGHEQFF
TRBV21-1	-	once	TRBJ1-2	TGTGCCAGCAGACAGGGGTATGGCTACACCTTC	CASRQGYGYTF
TRBV28	-	-	TRBJ2-7	TGTGCCAGCAGTTTATGGACCGGCTTCTCCTACGAGCAGTACTTC	CASSLWTGFSYEQYF
TRBV7-2	TRBD1	-	TRBJ2-1	TGTGCCAGCAGCTTAGCCCCGACAGGGTTAGCCTACAATGAGCAGTTCTTC	CASSLAPTGLAYNEQFF
TRBV28	-	-	TRBJ2-3	TGTGCCAGCAGTTTCTACCCCACAATGTCCAGGGGCACAGATACGCAGTATTTT	CASSFYPTMSRGTDTQYF
TRBV19	-	-	TRBJ1-5	TGTGCCAGTACCCCCCGGCGGGATACTTACAATCAGCCCCAGCATTTT	CASTPRRDTYNQPQHF
TRBV6-4	-	-	TRBJ1-1	TGTGCCGGCTGTCGGGTCCCCCCATCGCCGGCTGAAGCTTTCTTT	CAGCRVPPSPAEAFF
TRBV29-1	-	-	TRBJ1-5	TGCAGCGTTGGTGGCAGGGGAAATCAGCCCCAGCATTTT	CSVGGRGNQPQHF
TRBV5-1	TRBD2	-	TRBJ2-3	TGCGCCAGCAGCTTCGGGACTAGCGGTCAGGCAGATACGCAGTATTTT	CASSFGTSGQADTQYF
TRBV11-2	-	-	TRBJ2-2	TGTGCCAGCAGCCCGAATCAGGGAGGTTCCACCGGGGAGCTGTTTTTT	CASSPNQGGSTGELFF
TRBV5-1	-	-	TRBJ2-7	TGCGCCAGCAGCCCGAAAGCCAGGGTCTTACCTACCTACGAGCAGTACTTC	CASSPKARVLPTYEQYF
TRBV18	TRBD1	-	TRBJ2-1	TGTGCCAGCTCACCCCTCACAGGGGCCGAATTCAATGAGCAGTTCTTC	CASSPLTGAEFNEQFF
TRBV7-9	-	-	TRBJ2-7	TGTGCCAGCCGTGGCTCCTCCTACGAGCAGTACTTC	CASRGSSYEQYF
TRBV10-1	TRBD1	-	TRBJ1-2	TGCGCCAGCAGGGAACAGGGGGCCGGGAACTATGGCTACACCTTC	CASREQGAGNYGYTF
TRBV9	TRBD2	-	TRBJ2-5	TGTGCCAGCAGCGAGGGACTAGCGGGAGGCCACCAAGAGACCCAGTACTTC	CASSEGLAGGHQETQYF
TRBV15	-	once	TRBJ1-5	TGTGCCACCAGCAGAGGCGTACGGGGATCGGGCAATCAGCCCCAGCATTTT	CATSRGVRGSGNQPQHF
TRBV30	-	-	TRBJ1-2	TGTGCCTGGAGTGTAAGGGCAGTAGCTAACTATGGCTACACCTTC	CAWSVRAVANYGYTF
TRBV10-3	-	once	TRBJ2-3	TGTGCCATCAGTGAACCGGCCCTAAATTTGGCAGATACGCAGTATTTT	CAISEPALNLADTQYF
TRBV11-3	TRBD2	-	TRBJ2-1	TGTGCCAGCAGCTTAGCGGGACGTCTAGCGGGCCGTCGGTACAATGAGCAGTTCTTC	CASSLAGRLAGRRYNEQFF
TRBV7-7	-	-	TRBJ2-2	TGTGCCAGCAGCTTACACAAAGATACCGAACGCACCGGGGAGCTGTTTTTT	CASSLHKDTERTGELFF
TRBV11-3	-	once	TRBJ2-7	TGTGCCAGCAGCTTGGCGACGATCTACGAGCAGTACTTC	CASSLATIYEQYF
TRBV12-5	-	-	TRBJ1-1	TGTGCTAGTGCCTATGACGGAGGATTGAACACTGAAGCTTTCTTT	CASAYDGGLNTEAFF
TRBV2	TRBD1	-	TRBJ2-5	TGTGCCATTCTGACAGGGGGGGGCGAGACCCAGTACTTC	CAILTGGGETQYF
TRBV27	-	-	TRBJ1-1	TGTGCCAGCAGTTTAGAAAGGATCCCTGAAGCTTTCTTT	CASSLERIPEAFF
TRBV4-1	-	once	TRBJ1-2	TGCGCCAGCAGCCAAGCGGGGTTTCTCTATGGCTACACCTTC	CASSQAGFLYGYTF
TRBV11-2	-	-	TRBJ2-1	TGTGCCAGCAGCTTAGGCCCAGGGTCGTTGTACAATGAGCAGTTCTTC	CASSLGPGSLYNEQFF
TRBV5-4	-	-	TRBJ2-7	TGTGCCAGCAGCTTGGGTAGCGCCCAACGGAGCTCCTACGAGCAGTACTTC	CASSLGSAQRSSYEQYF
TRBV29-1	-	-	TRBJ1-3	TGCAGCGTTGGGCTCCTGGACACCATATATTTT	CSVGLLDTIYF
TRBV11-2	-	-	TRBJ2-5	TGTGCCAGCAGCTTAGAGGTAGAGACCCAGTACTTC	CASSLEVETQYF
TRBV7-6	-	-	TRBJ2-2	TGTGCCAGCAGCGGGCCCGAGGGGGACACCGGGGAGCTGTTTTTT	CASSGPEGDTGELFF
TRBV6-1	TRBD1	-	TRBJ1-1	TGTGCCAGCAGTGAAGTTGTGGGACAGGATGAAGCTTTCTTT	CASSEVVGQDEAFF